These T cell receptor beta chains were read from a single sample in a study of cytomegalovirus exposure and HLA in healthy donors. The table came from immunoSEQ multiplex PCR; TCRdb's copy has only in-frame clones and leaves some out. The sample has 89,000 or so clones; 80% to 90% are singletons. Sequenced input: PBMCs. The receptors here all came from a woman between 18 and 29 years old in good health and CMV-seropositive. The CDR3 runs from the conserved cysteine through the conserved F or W. A D gene is named only where the DNA matches it firmly. Rows may omit the clone size; those that give it use once, few, many or a size class.

CDR3 protein	CDR3 DNA	D gene	V gene	clone size	J gene	CDR3 length
CASSLEGLNYGYTF	TGTGCCAGCAGTTTAGAGGGTCTGAACTATGGCTACACCTTC	NA	TRBV28	NA	TRBJ1-2	14
CTSSQPNLGLAGTLAQYF	TGCACCAGCAGCCAACCAAACCTGGGACTAGCGGGAACTCTAGCCCAGTACTTC	NA	TRBV1	NA	TRBJ2-5	18
CASSHTPKEDTQYF	TGTGCCAGCAGCCATACCCCCAAAGAGGATACGCAGTATTTT	NA	TRBV13	NA	TRBJ2-3	14
CASRSGGPTEAFF	TGTGCCAGCAGGTCCGGAGGCCCCACTGAAGCTTTCTTT	NA	TRBV2	NA	TRBJ1-1	13
CASSGLAGYQETQYF	TGTGCCAGCAGCGGACTAGCGGGGTACCAAGAGACCCAGTACTTC	TRBD2	TRBV9	once	TRBJ2-5	15
CASSPRREQFF	TGTGCCAGCAGCCCTCGGAGAGAGCAGTTCTTC	NA	TRBV11-2	NA	TRBJ2-1	11
CASSPPPGGANVLTF	TGTGCCAGCTCACCACCTCCCGGGGGGGCCAACGTCCTGACTTTC	NA	TRBV18	NA	TRBJ2-6	15
CASSLHGPPDTQYF	TGTGCCAGCTCACTCCATGGCCCCCCAGATACGCAGTATTTT	NA	TRBV18	NA	TRBJ2-3	14
CASSDKAGGPNEQFF	TGTGCCAGCAGTGACAAAGCGGGGGGGCCTAATGAGCAGTTCTTC	TRBD2	TRBV6-4	NA	TRBJ2-1	15
CASSLLGAGEGEQYF	TGCGCCAGCAGCTTGTTAGGTGCAGGCGAGGGCGAGCAGTACTTC	NA	TRBV5-1	NA	TRBJ2-7	15
CASGSDRPNTDTQYF	TGTGCCAGCGGGAGCGACAGGCCCAACACAGATACGCAGTATTTT	NA	TRBV6-5	NA	TRBJ2-3	15
CASSFSGTGAYEQYF	TGTGCCAGCAGCTTCTCCGGGACAGGGGCCTACGAGCAGTACTTC	TRBD1	TRBV7-2	NA	TRBJ2-7	15
CASSFGGTGVTEAFF	TGTGCCAGCAGTTTTGGTGGGACAGGGGTCACTGAAGCTTTCTTT	TRBD1	TRBV27	NA	TRBJ1-1	15
CATSSNQGARETQYF	TGTGCCACCAGCAGTAACCAGGGGGCCCGGGAGACCCAGTACTTC	TRBD1	TRBV15	NA	TRBJ2-5	15
CASSLVWGPSYEQYF	TGCGCCAGCAGCTTGGTCTGGGGCCCCTCCTACGAGCAGTACTTC	NA	TRBV5-1	NA	TRBJ2-7	15
CATSSGTSSYEQYF	TGTGCCACCAGCAGCGGGACATCGTCCTACGAGCAGTACTTC	NA	TRBV15	NA	TRBJ2-7	14
CASSYRAYNEQFF	TGTGCCAGCAGTTACCGCGCCTACAATGAGCAGTTCTTC	NA	TRBV6-5	NA	TRBJ2-1	13
CASSLVVDTGELFF	TGCGCCAGCAGCTTGGTTGTAGATACCGGGGAGCTGTTTTTT	NA	TRBV5-1	NA	TRBJ2-2	14
CASRVDFGDTEAFF	TGTGCCAGCAGGGTGGACTTTGGGGACACTGAAGCTTTCTTT	NA	TRBV6-5	NA	TRBJ1-1	14
CATSRYQGAGDTQYF	TGTGCCACCAGCAGATACCAGGGGGCCGGAGATACGCAGTATTTT	TRBD1	TRBV15	NA	TRBJ2-3	15
CATSRDTVRGHYGYTF	TGTGCCACCAGCAGAGATACGGTCAGGGGACACTATGGCTACACCTTC	NA	TRBV15	NA	TRBJ1-2	16
CASSQAAGAGTEAFF	TGTGCCAGCAGCCAAGCTGCGGGCGCGGGCACTGAAGCTTTCTTT	NA	TRBV14	NA	TRBJ1-1	15
CASSLTEAYGYTF	TGCGCCAGCAGCTTAACCGAGGCTTATGGCTACACCTTC	NA	TRBV5-1	NA	TRBJ1-2	13
CASSKDSKKPQHF	TGTGCCAGCAGCAAGGACAGCAAGAAGCCCCAGCATTTT	NA	TRBV21-1	NA	TRBJ1-5	13
CASSEHGQAYYGYTF	TGTGCCAGCAGTGAACATGGACAGGCCTACTATGGCTACACCTTC	TRBD1	TRBV6-1	NA	TRBJ1-2	15
CASSQTRTGVLTGELFF	TGCGCCAGCAGCCAAACGCGGACAGGGGTTCTCACCGGGGAGCTGTTTTTT	TRBD1	TRBV4-1	NA	TRBJ2-2	17
CASSQVAGGEQYF	TGTGCCAGCAGCCAAGTTGCAGGGGGCGAGCAGTACTTC	TRBD1	TRBV4-2	once	TRBJ2-7	13
CASSGGWADSGNTIYF	TGTGCCAGCAGCGGGGGGTGGGCGGACTCTGGAAACACCATATATTTT	NA	TRBV11-2	NA	TRBJ1-3	16
CASSNLPGSVYGYTF	TGTGCCAGCAGTAACCTCCCGGGGAGCGTCTATGGCTACACCTTC	NA	TRBV6-5	NA	TRBJ1-2	15